Listed here is a single TCR beta chain. The antigen is not known. The record originates from a study of CD8 T cells in Susac syndrome. Background on the study: At the time their blood was drawn, patients with Susac syndrome were either therapy-naive, on corticosteroids (with some of them also receiving intravenous immunoglobulin), or on intravenous immunoglobulin alone.

RNA, at about 0.5 to 1 ug, was reverse transcribed with random hexamers. A multiplex approach, immunoSEQ multiplex PCR, amplified TCR beta CDR3 across 54 Vbeta and 13 Jbeta. TCRdb re-analysed the immunoSEQ multiplex PCR reads in MiXCR, keeping a single row per CDR3 protein. The table records some 100,000 distinct CDR3 sequences, 95% of them present only once. Study-wide results and limits: The total CD8+ repertoires yielded some 15 Susac-specific public clones and the CD8+ TEMRA repertoires yielded roughly five. The greatest CD8+ clonal expansion in Susac occurred in TEMRA cells and in active patients.

CDR3 length: 11 amino acids. V trimming: 10 bases; J trimming: 5 bases; junction bases outside the gene matches: 4. Germline V gene data show CDR1 as MNHEY and CDR2 as SMNVEV (reference sequence). The TCR sequence derives from a human donor with Susac syndrome. The sequencing input was CD8+ T cells from PBMCs. The genes are TRBV27 and TRBJ2-5; TRBD2 agrees at 7 bases. In DNA form, the CDR3 reads TGTGCCACCCCCGGGAGGGAGACCCAGTACTTC. Residues: CATPGRETQYF.